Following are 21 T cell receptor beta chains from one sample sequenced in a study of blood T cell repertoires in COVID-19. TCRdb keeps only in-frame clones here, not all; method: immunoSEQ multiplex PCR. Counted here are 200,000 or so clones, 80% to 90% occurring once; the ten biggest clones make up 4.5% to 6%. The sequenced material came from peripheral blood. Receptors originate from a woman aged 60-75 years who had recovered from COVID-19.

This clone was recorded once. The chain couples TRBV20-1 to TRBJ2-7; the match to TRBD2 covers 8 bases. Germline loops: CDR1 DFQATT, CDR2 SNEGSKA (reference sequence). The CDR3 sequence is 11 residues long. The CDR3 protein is CLMGTSYEQYF. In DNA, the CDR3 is TGCCTTATGGGGACTAGTTACGAGCAGTACTTC.

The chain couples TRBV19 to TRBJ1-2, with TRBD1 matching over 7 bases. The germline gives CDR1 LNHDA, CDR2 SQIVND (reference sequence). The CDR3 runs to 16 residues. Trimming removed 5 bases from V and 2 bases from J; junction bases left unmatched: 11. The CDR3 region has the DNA TGTGCCAGTAGTGAATATACGGGACAGATGAACTATGGCTACACCTTC. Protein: CASSEYTGQMNYGYTF. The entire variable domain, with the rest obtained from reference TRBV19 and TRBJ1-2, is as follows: DGGITQSPKYLFRKEGQNVTLSCEQNLNHDAMYWYRQDPGQGLRLIYYSQIVNDFQKGDIAEGYSVSREKKESFPLTVTSAQKNPTAFYLCASSEYTGQMNYGYTFGSGTRLTVV.

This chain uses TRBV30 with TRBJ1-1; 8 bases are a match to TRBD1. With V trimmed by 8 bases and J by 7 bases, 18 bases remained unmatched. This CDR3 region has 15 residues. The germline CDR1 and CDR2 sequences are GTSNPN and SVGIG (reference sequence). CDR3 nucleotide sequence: TGTGCCAGCCACCGGGACAGGCCCCTAAGTGGTGAAGCTTTCTTT. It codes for CASHRDRPLSGEAFF.

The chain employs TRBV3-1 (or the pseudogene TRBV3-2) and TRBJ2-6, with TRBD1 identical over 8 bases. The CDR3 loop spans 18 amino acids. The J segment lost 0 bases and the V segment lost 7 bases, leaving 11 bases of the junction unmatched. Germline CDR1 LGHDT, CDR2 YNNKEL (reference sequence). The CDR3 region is CASTALGTGVSGANVLTF. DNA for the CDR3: TGTGCCAGCACCGCCCTCGGGACAGGAGTCTCTGGGGCCAACGTCCTGACTTTC.

CDR3 in amino acids: CSVEMGHQETQYF. CDR3 coding DNA: TGCAGCGTTGAAATGGGGCACCAAGAGACCCAGTACTTC. The chain uses TRBV29-1 and TRBJ2-5, with D maybe TRBD1 (5 bases). V was trimmed by 2 bases and J by 0 bases, leaving 7 bases between them. Germline-derived CDR1 and CDR2 are SQVTM and ANQGSEA. This CDR3 has 13 residues.

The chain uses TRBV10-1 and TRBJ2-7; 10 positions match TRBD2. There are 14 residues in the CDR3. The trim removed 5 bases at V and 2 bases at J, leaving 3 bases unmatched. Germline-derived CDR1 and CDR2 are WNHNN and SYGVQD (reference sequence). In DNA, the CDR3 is TGCGCCAGCAGTAGAACTAGCGGGGCCTACGAGCAGTACTTC. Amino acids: CASSRTSGAYEQYF.

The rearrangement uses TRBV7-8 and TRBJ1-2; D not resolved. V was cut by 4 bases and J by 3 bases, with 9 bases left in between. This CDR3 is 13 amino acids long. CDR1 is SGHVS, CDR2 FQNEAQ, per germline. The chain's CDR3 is CASSSAADYGYTF. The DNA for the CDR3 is TGTGCCAGCAGCTCGGCGGCAGACTATGGCTACACCTTC.

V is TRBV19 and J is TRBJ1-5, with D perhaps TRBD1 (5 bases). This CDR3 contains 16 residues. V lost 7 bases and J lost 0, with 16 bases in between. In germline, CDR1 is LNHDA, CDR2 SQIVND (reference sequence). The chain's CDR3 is CASTRGSGYSNQPQHF. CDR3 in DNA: TGTGCCAGTACCCGGGGGTCGGGGTATAGCAATCAGCCCCAGCATTTT.

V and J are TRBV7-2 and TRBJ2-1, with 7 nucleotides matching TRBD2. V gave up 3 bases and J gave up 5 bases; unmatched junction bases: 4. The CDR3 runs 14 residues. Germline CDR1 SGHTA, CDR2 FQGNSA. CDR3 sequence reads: CASSFRDYHNEQFF. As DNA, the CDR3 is TGTGCCAGCAGCTTCCGGGACTACCACAATGAGCAGTTCTTC.

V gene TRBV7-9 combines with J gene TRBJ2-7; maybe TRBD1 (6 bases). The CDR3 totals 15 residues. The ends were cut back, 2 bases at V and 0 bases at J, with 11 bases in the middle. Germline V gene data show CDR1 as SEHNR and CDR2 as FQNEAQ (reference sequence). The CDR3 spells CASSLTGTPSYEQYF. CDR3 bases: TGTGCCAGCAGCTTAACAGGGACCCCCTCCTACGAGCAGTACTTC.

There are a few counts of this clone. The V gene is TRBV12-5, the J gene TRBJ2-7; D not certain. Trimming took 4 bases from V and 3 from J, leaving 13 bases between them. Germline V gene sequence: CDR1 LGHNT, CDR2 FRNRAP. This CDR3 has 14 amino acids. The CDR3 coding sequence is TGTGCTAGTGGTTCCCCGACACGACGCTACGAGCAGTACTTC. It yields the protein CASGSPTRRYEQYF.

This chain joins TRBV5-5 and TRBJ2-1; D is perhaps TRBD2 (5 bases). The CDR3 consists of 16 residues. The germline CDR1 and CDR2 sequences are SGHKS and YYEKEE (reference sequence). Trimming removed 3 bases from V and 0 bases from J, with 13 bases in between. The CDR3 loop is CASSYFTGSSYNEQFF. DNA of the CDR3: TGTGCCAGCAGCTATTTTACGGGGAGCTCCTACAATGAGCAGTTCTTC.

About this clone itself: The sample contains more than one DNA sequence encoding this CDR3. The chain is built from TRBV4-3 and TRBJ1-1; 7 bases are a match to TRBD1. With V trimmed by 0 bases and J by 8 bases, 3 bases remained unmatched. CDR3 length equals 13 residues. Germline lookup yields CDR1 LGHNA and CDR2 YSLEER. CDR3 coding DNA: TGCGCCAGCAGCCAAGATTCCAGGGGGGAAGCTTTCTTT. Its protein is CASSQDSRGEAFF.

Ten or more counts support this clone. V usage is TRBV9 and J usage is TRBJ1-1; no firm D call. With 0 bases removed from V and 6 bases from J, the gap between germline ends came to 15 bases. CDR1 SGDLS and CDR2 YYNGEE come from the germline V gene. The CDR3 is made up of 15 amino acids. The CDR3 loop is CASSVDLLPGSEAFF. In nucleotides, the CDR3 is TGTGCCAGCAGCGTAGACCTCTTACCGGGGTCTGAAGCTTTCTTT.

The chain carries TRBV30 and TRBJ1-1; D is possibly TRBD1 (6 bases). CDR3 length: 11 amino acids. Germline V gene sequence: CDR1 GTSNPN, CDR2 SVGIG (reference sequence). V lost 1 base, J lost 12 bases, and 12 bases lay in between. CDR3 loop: CAWSDGQKTFF. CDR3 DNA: TGTGCCTGGAGTGATGGACAGAAAACTTTCTTT.

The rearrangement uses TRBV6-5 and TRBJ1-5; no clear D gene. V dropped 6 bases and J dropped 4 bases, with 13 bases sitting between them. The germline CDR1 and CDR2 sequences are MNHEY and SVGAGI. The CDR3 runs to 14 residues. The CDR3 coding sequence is TGTGCCAGCAGCAACAGAGACACTAATCAGCCCCAGCATTTT. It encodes CASSNRDTNQPQHF.

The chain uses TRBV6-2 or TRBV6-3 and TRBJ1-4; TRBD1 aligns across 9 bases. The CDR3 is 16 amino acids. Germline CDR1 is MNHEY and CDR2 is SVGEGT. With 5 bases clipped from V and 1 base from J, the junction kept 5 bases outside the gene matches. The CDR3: CASSTDRGRTNEKLFF. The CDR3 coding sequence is TGTGCCAGCAGTACGGACAGGGGTCGAACTAATGAAAAACTGTTTTTT.

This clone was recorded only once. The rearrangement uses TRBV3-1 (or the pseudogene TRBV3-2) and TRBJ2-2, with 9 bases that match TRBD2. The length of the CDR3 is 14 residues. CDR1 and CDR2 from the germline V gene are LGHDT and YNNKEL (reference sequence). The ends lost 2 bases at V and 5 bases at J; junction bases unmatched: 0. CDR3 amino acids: CASSQLAGTGELFF. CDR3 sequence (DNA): TGTGCCAGCAGCCAACTAGCGGGAACCGGGGAGCTGTTTTTT.

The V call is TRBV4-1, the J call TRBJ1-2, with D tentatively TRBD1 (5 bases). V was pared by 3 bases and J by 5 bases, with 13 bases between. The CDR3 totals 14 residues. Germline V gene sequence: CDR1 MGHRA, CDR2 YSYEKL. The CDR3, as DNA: TGCGCCAGCAGCCACCCGACAGAGATTTATGGCTACACCTTC. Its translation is CASSHPTEIYGYTF.

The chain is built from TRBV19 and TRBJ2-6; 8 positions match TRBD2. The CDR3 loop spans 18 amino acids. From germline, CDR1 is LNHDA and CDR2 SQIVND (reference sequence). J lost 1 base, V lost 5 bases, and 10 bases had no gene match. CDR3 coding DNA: TGTGCCAGTAGTCCCCGGGTCGGGAGGGGGTCTGGGGCCAACGTCCTGACTTTC. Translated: CASSPRVGRGSGANVLTF.

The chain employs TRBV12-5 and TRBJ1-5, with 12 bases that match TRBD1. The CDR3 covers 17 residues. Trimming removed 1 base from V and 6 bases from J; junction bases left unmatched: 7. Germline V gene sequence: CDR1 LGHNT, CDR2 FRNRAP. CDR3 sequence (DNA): TGTGCTAGTGGTTTGGGAGGGGACAGGGGGCGAGGTCAGCCCCAGCATTTT. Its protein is CASGLGGDRGRGQPQHF.